This is a list of T cell receptor beta chains from one sample in a study of naive and memory T cell subsets. TCRdb reprocessed the UMI-ligation and nested PCR reads with MiXCR, giving one entry per CDR3 protein. Of more than 25,000 distinct CDR3 sequences listed, about 10% are singletons. Sequencing was carried out using effector memory CD4+ T cells from blood. All receptors derive from a human donor in good health. Both conserved end residues are part of each CDR3.

TRBJ2-3	15	TRBV11-2	CASSPAGIPRDTQYF
TRBJ1-5	15	TRBV28	CASSRQGYSNQPQHF
TRBJ2-1	14	TRBV2	CASIEGGLKPEQFF
TRBJ2-7	15	TRBV18	CASSPPPGLADEQYF
TRBJ2-7	11	TRBV7-6	CASLPGDEQYF
TRBJ2-1	13	TRBV5-4	CASEGGVGDEQFF
TRBJ2-3	14	TRBV20-1	CSARGRGDMDTQYF
TRBJ2-7	14	TRBV20-1	CSAVPGGWGSEQYF
TRBJ2-7	13	TRBV29-1	CSTSPGQGVEQYF
TRBJ1-2	14	TRBV28	CASRVGSGRGGYTF
TRBJ2-3	15	TRBV7-3	CASSPLGGSTDTQYF
TRBJ2-5	17	TRBV7-2	CASSSSPFLTYQETQYF
TRBJ1-1	16	TRBV6-2/TRBV6-3	CASSSSDSAGDTEAFF
TRBJ1-6	14	TRBV7-2	CASSSGGYSTPLHF
TRBJ1-2	16	TRBV28	CASSLPGGKVSSGYTF
TRBJ2-1	14	TRBV6-5	CASRSGMRPNEQFF
TRBJ2-3	15	TRBV5-4	CASSPAGGGTDTQYF